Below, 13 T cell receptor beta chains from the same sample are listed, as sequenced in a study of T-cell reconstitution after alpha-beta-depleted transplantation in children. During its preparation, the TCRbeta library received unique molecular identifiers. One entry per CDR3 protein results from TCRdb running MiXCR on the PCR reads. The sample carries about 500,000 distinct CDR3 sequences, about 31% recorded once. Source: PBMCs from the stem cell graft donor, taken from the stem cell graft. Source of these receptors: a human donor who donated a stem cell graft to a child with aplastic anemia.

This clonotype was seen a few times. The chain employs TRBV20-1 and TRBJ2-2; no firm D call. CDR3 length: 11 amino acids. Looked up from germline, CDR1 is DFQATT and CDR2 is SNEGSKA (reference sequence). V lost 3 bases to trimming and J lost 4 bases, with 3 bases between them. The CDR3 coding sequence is TGCAGTGCTAGCAGCACCGGGGAGCTGTTTTTT. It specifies CSASSTGELFF.

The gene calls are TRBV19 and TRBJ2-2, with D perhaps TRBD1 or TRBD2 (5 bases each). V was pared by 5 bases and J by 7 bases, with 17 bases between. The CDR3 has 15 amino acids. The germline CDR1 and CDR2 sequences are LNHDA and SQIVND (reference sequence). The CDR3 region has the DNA TGTGCCAGTAGTTCTCGGGGCGCACCGGGCGGGGAGCTGTTTTTT. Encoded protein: CASSSRGAPGGELFF. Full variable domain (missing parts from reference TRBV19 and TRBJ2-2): DGGITQSPKYLFRKEGQNVTLSCEQNLNHDAMYWYRQDPGQGLRLIYYSQIVNDFQKGDIAEGYSVSREKKESFPLTVTSAQKNPTAFYLCASSSRGAPGGELFFGEGSRLTVL.

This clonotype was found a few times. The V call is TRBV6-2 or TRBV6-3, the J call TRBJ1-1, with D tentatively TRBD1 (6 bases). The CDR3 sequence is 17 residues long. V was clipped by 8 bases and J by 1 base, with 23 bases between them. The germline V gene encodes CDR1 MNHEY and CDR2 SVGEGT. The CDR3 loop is CASGDRDTIPRNTEAFF. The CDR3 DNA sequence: TGTGCCAGCGGAGACCGGGACACGATTCCCCGGAACACTGAAGCTTTCTTT.

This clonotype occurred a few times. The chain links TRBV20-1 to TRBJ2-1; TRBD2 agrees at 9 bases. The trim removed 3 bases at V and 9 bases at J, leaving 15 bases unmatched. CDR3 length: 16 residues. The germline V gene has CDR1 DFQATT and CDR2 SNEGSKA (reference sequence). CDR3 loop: CSASERAGGIKGEQFF. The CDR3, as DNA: TGCAGTGCTAGCGAAAGGGCGGGAGGGATCAAGGGTGAGCAGTTCTTC.

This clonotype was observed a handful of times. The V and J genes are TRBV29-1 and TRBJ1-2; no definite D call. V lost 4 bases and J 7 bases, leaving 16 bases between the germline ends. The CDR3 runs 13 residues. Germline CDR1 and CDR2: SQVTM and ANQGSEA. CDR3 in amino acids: CSVGVRTLRGYTF. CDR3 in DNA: TGCAGCGTTGGAGTCCGGACCCTCCGTGGCTACACCTTC. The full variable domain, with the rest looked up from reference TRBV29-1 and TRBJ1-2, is SAVISQKPSRDICQRGTSLTIQCQVDSQVTMMFWYRQQPGQSLTLIATANQGSEATYESGFVIDKFPISRPNLTFSTLTVSNMSPEDSSIYLCSVGVRTLRGYTFGSGTRLTVV.

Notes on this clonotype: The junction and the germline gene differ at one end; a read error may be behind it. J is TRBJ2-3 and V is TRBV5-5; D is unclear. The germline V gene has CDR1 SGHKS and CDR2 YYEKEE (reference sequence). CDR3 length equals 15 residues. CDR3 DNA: TGTGCCGGCAGCTTGACGACTGCGCGGATAGATACGCAGTATTTT. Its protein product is CAGSLTTARIDTQYF.

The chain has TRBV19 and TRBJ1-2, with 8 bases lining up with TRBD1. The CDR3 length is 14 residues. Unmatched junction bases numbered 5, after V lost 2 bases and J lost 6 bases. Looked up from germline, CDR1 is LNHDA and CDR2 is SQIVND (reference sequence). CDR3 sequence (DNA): TGTGCCAGTAGTATATACCAGGGGGCCCATGGCTACACCTTC. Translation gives CASSIYQGAHGYTF.

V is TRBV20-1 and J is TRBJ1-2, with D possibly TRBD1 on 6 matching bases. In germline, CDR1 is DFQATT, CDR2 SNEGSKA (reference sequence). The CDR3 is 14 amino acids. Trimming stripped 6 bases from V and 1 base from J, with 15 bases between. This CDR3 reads CSAGGRGVNYGYTF. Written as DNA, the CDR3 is TGCAGTGCAGGGGGGAGGGGGGTTAACTATGGCTACACCTTC.

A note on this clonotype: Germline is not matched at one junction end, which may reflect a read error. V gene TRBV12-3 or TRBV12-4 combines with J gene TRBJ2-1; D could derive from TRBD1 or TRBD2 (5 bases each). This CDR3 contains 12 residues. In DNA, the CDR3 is TGCGTTATCGAGGAGGCCAGGGATGAGCAGTTCTTC. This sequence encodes CVIEEARDEQFF.

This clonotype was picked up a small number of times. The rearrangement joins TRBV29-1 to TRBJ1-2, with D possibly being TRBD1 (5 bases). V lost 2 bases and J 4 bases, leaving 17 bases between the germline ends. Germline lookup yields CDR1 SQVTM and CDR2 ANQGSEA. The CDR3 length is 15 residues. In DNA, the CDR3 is TGCAGCGTTGAATACAGGTCAGGGCCCACCTATGGCTACACCTTC. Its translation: CSVEYRSGPTYGYTF. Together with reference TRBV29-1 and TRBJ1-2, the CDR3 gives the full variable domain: SAVISQKPSRDICQRGTSLTIQCQVDSQVTMMFWYRQQPGQSLTLIATANQGSEATYESGFVIDKFPISRPNLTFSTLTVSNMSPEDSSIYLCSVEYRSGPTYGYTFGSGTRLTVV.

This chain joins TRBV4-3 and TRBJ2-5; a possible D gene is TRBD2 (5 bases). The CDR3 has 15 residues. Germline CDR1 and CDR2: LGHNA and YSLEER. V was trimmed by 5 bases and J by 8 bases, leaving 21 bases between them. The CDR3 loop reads CASSYTAAGGETQYF. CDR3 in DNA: TGCGCCAGCAGCTACACTGCTGCGGGCGGCGAAACCCAGTACTTC.

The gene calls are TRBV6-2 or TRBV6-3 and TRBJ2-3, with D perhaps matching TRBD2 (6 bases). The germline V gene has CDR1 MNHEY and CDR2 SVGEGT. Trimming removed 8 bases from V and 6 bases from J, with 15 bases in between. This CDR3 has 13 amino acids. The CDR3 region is CASGRDWKDTQYF. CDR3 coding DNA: TGTGCCAGCGGACGGGACTGGAAGGATACGCAGTATTTT.

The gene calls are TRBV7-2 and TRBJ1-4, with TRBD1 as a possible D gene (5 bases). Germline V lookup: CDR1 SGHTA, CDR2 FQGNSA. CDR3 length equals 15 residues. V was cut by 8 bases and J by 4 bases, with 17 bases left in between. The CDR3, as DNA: TGTGCCAGCTCCATATCCGGGACCCTTAATGAAAAACTGTTTTTT. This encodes CASSISGTLNEKLFF.